This T cell receptor beta chain was retrieved from a study of OX40 agonist ivuxolimab in advanced cancers. Overall study results and limits: Nonresponders included some who also had low normalized T-cell clonal expansion. Partial responders receiving 0.1-3.0 mg/kg showed among the lowest clonal expansion. Dosing at 0.1 to 3.0 mg/kg was accompanied by clonal expansion of CD4+ and CD8+ blood T cells by week 6.

The sample holds one count of this clone. What it binds is unknown. Some clones are missing from TCRdb's copy, which holds only in-frame ones; the method was immunoSEQ multiplex PCR. The table includes some 16,000 clones, about three quarters detected once. The CDR3 is made up of 15 amino acids. Germline V gives CDR1 MNHEY, CDR2 SMNVEV (reference sequence). The sequencing used CD4+ or CD8+ T cells sorted from blood, collected in a trial of the OX40 agonist ivuxolimab. The receptor's source is an adult with an advanced solid tumor such as melanoma, head and neck, liver or kidney cancer. The chain is built from TRBV27 and TRBJ2-5, with TRBD1 as a possible D gene (5 bases). TRBJ2-7 matches the DNA end more closely, so the J call is doubtful. CDR3: CASSFLSGLDYEQYF. DNA for the CDR3: TGTGCCAGCAGTTTTTTATCAGGGCTCGACTACGAGCAGTACTTC.